The T cell receptor beta chain under discussion was sequenced for a study of human thymus T cells. The CDR3 is 17 amino acids. CDR1 is MNHEY, CDR2 SMNVEV, per germline (reference sequence). Germline trimming cut 6 bases from V and 0 bases from J; bases unmatched to any gene: 13. The data were produced by immunoSEQ multiplex PCR, yet TCRdb's version contains in-frame clones alone and is incomplete. The sample has more than 70,000 clones; 96% are singletons. Resections removed during corrective heart surgery provided the thymus tissue used. The specimen was thymus tissue. The receptor comes from a boy in the first two years of life with a congenital heart defect but otherwise immunologically healthy. This chain links TRBV27 with TRBJ2-7; TRBD2 matches 8 bases. CDR3 DNA sequence: TGTGCCAGCAGCCGGGGTCCGGGGGGGGCTTACTCCTACGAGCAGTACTTC. Encoded protein: CASSRGPGGAYSYEQYF.